This T cell receptor (beta chain) was identified during a study of molecular identifiers for immune sequencing clone quantification. General study results and limits: Jurkat TCR RNA from one cell was spiked into about a million naive cells, and it was reportedly detectable there. Naive cells had under 1% of molecules in clones above 20 RNA copies, effectors over 99%.

From about 21,000 to 970,000 sorted cells, naive CD8 libraries were generated with 10%, 30% or 50% RNA. Sorting selected naive CD8 T cells with a CD8+CD4-CCR7+CD45RA+ phenotype. This clonotype occurred a few times. What it binds is unknown. TCRdb redid the calling of the PCR reads with MiXCR, one entry per CDR3 protein. This sample has approximately 630,000 distinct CDR3 sequences, with over 25% found just once. The TCR originated in a human donor in good health. Some libraries in this study had Jurkat cell RNA spiked in. Sequencing used naive CD8+ T cells from blood, with Jurkat cell RNA spiked in. Specified subset: FACS-sorted CD8+CD4-CCR7+CD45RA+ naive T cells.

Here the CDR3 reads CASSLRGPTRDTQYF. In DNA, the CDR3 is TGTGCCAGCAGCCTCAGGGGACCCACGAGAGATACGCAGTATTTT. The genes are TRBV5-8 and TRBJ2-3; TRBD1 is a possible D gene (6 bases). The germline V gene has CDR1 SGHTS and CDR2 YDEGEE. V was cut by 4 bases and J by 5 bases, with 17 bases left in between. The CDR3 has 15 amino acids.